One sample yielded the 20 T cell receptor beta chains listed below, sequenced in a study of blood T cell repertoires in COVID-19. Libraries were prepared by immunoSEQ multiplex PCR; TCRdb keeps only in-frame clonotypes and omits some of them. The table shows around 160,000 clones, with 85% to 90% occurring only once. The sequencing input was peripheral blood. These receptor sequences come from a young man with acute or convalescent COVID-19.

This clone came up once. CDR3 amino acids: CASRRDRGSSGNTIYF. The CDR3 bases are TGCGCCAGCAGACGCGACAGGGGAAGCTCTGGAAACACCATATATTTT. The rearrangement joins TRBV4-1 to TRBJ1-3, with 8 bases lining up with TRBD1. Germline V CDR1 and CDR2: MGHRA, YSYEKL. V lost 6 bases and J lost 0; bases outside the gene matches: 7. CDR3 size: 16 residues.

V and J are TRBV4-1 and TRBJ1-1, with 8 bases aligning to TRBD1. Trimming cost V 4 bases and J 7 bases; bases outside gene matches: 8. The CDR3 length is 14 residues. The germline V gene has CDR1 MGHRA and CDR2 YSYEKL. This CDR3 reads CASSLVMGQDEAFF. CDR3 nucleotide sequence: TGCGCCAGCAGCCTCGTTATGGGACAGGATGAAGCTTTCTTT.

At least ten counts were recorded for this clone. V gene TRBV7-9 combines with J gene TRBJ1-5, with D tentatively TRBD1 (6 bases). The CDR3 consists of 13 residues. V lost 6 bases and J lost 7, with 13 bases in between. In germline, CDR1 is SEHNR, CDR2 FQNEAQ (reference sequence). The CDR3, as DNA: TGTGCCAGCAGATACAGGGTTCGACAGCCCCAGCATTTT. Its protein product is CASRYRVRQPQHF.

The rearrangement links TRBV6-2 or TRBV6-3 to TRBJ2-5, with no clear D. Germline V gives CDR1 MNHEY, CDR2 SVGEGT. This CDR3 is 14 amino acids long. V was clipped by 2 bases and J by 0 bases, with 7 bases between them. The CDR3 loop is CASSYVRYQETQYF. In DNA, the CDR3 is TGTGCCAGCAGTTACGTCAGGTACCAAGAGACCCAGTACTTC.

In the case of this clone: The junction differs from germline at one of its ends, possibly a read error. V usage is TRBV6-4 and J usage is TRBJ2-5, with TRBD1 identical over 8 bases. The CDR3 has 12 residues. From germline, CDR1 is MRHNA and CDR2 SNTAGT. The CDR3 DNA reads TGTGCCAGCCTTTTGGGGGACAGGCTAAATCACTTC. It yields the protein CASLLGDRLNHF.

This clone was seen more than once but under ten times. The CDR3 DNA follows: TGTGCCAGCAGGGACAGGGGAGGGGTGAACACTGAAGCTTTCTTT. The encoded protein is CASRDRGGVNTEAFF. The chain links TRBV2 to TRBJ1-1; TRBD1 aligns across 9 bases. CDR1 and CDR2 (germline): SNHLY, FYNNEI. The ends lost 6 bases at V and 0 bases at J; junction bases unmatched: 5. The CDR3 has 15 amino acids.

The V and J genes are TRBV30 and TRBJ1-3; D ambiguous. This CDR3 is 14 amino acids long. Trimming took 4 bases from V and 2 from J, leaving 12 bases between them. Germline CDR1 is GTSNPN and CDR2 is SVGIG (reference sequence). CDR3: CAWTRPGAGNTIYF. Here the CDR3 DNA reads TGTGCCTGGACCCGACCGGGTGCTGGAAACACCATATATTTT.

This clone has more than one count but fewer than ten. This chain connects TRBV23-1 to TRBJ1-1; D perhaps matches TRBD1 (5 bases). TRBV23-1 is an open reading frame, and its role is uncertain. Trimming took 9 bases from V and 3 from J, leaving 11 bases between them. The CDR3 contains 12 residues. The CDR3, as DNA: TGCGCCAGGGGGCGCCTGGACACTGAAGCTTTCTTT. Translating it yields CARGRLDTEAFF.

The chain uses TRBV30 and TRBJ1-2, with D possibly TRBD1 on 5 matching bases. V dropped 0 bases and J dropped 4 bases, with 12 bases sitting between them. This CDR3 region has 14 residues. CDR1 is GTSNPN, CDR2 SVGIG, per germline (reference sequence). CDR3 DNA: TGTGCCTGGAGTGTACAGGAAGATTCCTATGGCTACACCTTC. Translating it yields CAWSVQEDSYGYTF.

In this sample, this clone turned up once. The chain links TRBV12-3 or TRBV12-4 to TRBJ2-2; weak D call: TRBD2 (6 bases). The CDR3 is 12 amino acids. The V end was cut by 6 bases, the J end by 13 bases, with 15 bases between. The CDR3 is CASSSRGSRLFF. The CDR3 DNA follows: TGTGCCAGCAGCTCCCGGGGGTCCAGGCTGTTTTTT.

This sequence joins TRBV7-8 and TRBJ1-5, with TRBD1 as a possible D gene (5 bases). The V gene lost 3 bases and the J gene lost 0 bases, with 18 bases spanning the gap. CDR1 SGHVS and CDR2 FQNEAQ come from the germline V gene. The CDR3 loop spans 18 amino acids. The CDR3 bases are TGTGCCAGCAGCTTGGCTAGGGACTTCGGATATAGCAATCAGCCCCAGCATTTT. Protein: CASSLARDFGYSNQPQHF.

With respect to this clone: Other DNA sequences from this sample encode an identical CDR3 as well. V and J are TRBV7-2 and TRBJ1-2; 7 nucleotides line up with TRBD1. The V gene end was trimmed by 4 bases and the J gene end by 4 bases; junction bases not matched to a gene: 3. The CDR3 runs 13 residues. From germline, CDR1 is SGHTA and CDR2 FQGNSA. CDR3: CASSSTGIYGYTF. The CDR3 DNA sequence: TGTGCCAGCAGCTCGACAGGGATCTATGGCTACACCTTC.

V usage is TRBV27 and J usage is TRBJ2-1; D gene unclear. CDR3 size: 14 residues. Trimming took 1 base from V and 5 from J, leaving 9 bases between them. Germline V gives CDR1 MNHEY, CDR2 SMNVEV (reference sequence). The CDR3: CASSLLVGDNEQFF. The CDR3 nucleotides are TGTGCCAGCAGTTTATTGGTTGGAGACAATGAGCAGTTCTTC.

CDR3 DNA sequence: TGTGCCAGCAGTGGGACATACTATGGCTACACCTTC. It codes for CASSGTYYGYTF. The chain has TRBV25-1 and TRBJ1-2; D perhaps matches TRBD1 (5 bases). Per germline, CDR1 MGHDK and CDR2 SYGVNS. Trimming pared 4 bases from V and 3 bases from J, leaving 6 bases between. This CDR3 contains 12 residues.

The CDR3 region has the DNA TGTGCCAGCAGCCCTAGTACTGAAGCTTTCTTT. Translating it yields CASSPSTEAFF. The V and J genes are TRBV13 and TRBJ1-1; D not certain. V shed 5 bases and J shed 5 bases, with 6 bases lying between them. Per the germline V gene, CDR1 is PRHDT and CDR2 is FYEKMQ (reference sequence). The CDR3 is 11 residues long. Full variable domain (rest looked up from reference TRBV13 and TRBJ1-1): AAGVIQSPRHLIKEKRETATLKCYPIPRHDTVYWYQQGPGQDPQFLISFYEKMQSDKGSIPDRFSAQQFSDYHSELNMSSLELGDSALYFCASSPSTEAFFGQGTRLTVV.

The chain uses TRBV19 and TRBJ1-2; 7 bases are shared with TRBD1. Germline trimming cut 5 bases from V and 1 base from J; bases unmatched to any gene: 4. This CDR3 is 14 amino acids long. Per germline, CDR1 LNHDA and CDR2 SQIVND (reference sequence). The CDR3 is CASSAGTVNYGYTF. The CDR3 nucleotides are TGTGCCAGTAGTGCCGGGACAGTTAACTATGGCTACACCTTC. The entire variable domain, with the rest obtained from reference TRBV19 and TRBJ1-2, is as follows: DGGITQSPKYLFRKEGQNVTLSCEQNLNHDAMYWYRQDPGQGLRLIYYSQIVNDFQKGDIAEGYSVSREKKESFPLTVTSAQKNPTAFYLCASSAGTVNYGYTFGSGTRLTVV.

The chain employs TRBV9 and TRBJ2-2; the D gene is possibly TRBD2 (7 bases). Trimming cost V 2 bases and J 6 bases, with 11 bases left between them. Germline lookup yields CDR1 SGDLS and CDR2 YYNGEE. The CDR3 is made up of 14 amino acids. The CDR3 reads CASSVRGAAGELFF. The CDR3 nucleotides are TGTGCCAGCAGCGTTCGGGGGGCGGCCGGGGAGCTGTTTTTT. The complete variable domain, with remaining parts taken from reference TRBV9 and TRBJ2-2, reads DSGVTQTPKHLITATGQRVTLRCSPRSGDLSVYWYQQSLDQGLQFLIQYYNGEERAKGNILERFSAQQFPDLHSELNLSSLELGDSALYFCASSVRGAAGELFFGEGSRLTVL.

This clone was seen more than once but under ten times. J is TRBJ1-5 and V is TRBV6-1; D possibly corresponds to TRBD1 (5 bases). This CDR3 region has 15 residues. The germline V and J ends were trimmed by 2 bases and 4 bases, with 12 bases remaining between them. Germline assignment: CDR1 MNHNS and CDR2 SASEGT. CDR3 loop: CASSEWAGNNQPQHF. For the CDR3, the DNA is TGTGCCAGCAGTGAATGGGCAGGGAATAATCAGCCCCAGCATTTT.

V and J are TRBV30 and TRBJ2-3, with D perhaps matching TRBD1 (6 bases). Germline CDR1 GTSNPN, CDR2 SVGIG (reference sequence). V shed 0 bases and J shed 5 bases, with 6 bases lying between them. This CDR3 has 12 residues. CDR3 protein: CAWSVGGDTQYF. CDR3 nucleotide sequence: TGTGCCTGGAGTGTAGGGGGAGATACGCAGTATTTT.

This clone has only one observation. This sequence joins TRBV6-1 and TRBJ2-7; D not certain. Deletions cut 2 bases from V and 3 bases from J, with 11 bases between. CDR1 and CDR2 from the germline V gene are MNHNS and SASEGT. The CDR3 runs 14 residues. DNA of the CDR3: TGTGCCAGCAGTGAACAGGTCGGCTTCTACGAGCAGTACTTC. Protein: CASSEQVGFYEQYF.